The rows below give T cell receptor beta chains drawn from one sample of a study of beta chain features in type 1 diabetes. TCRdb's table, derived via immunoSEQ multiplex PCR, lists solely in-frame clones and lacks some. Counted here are about 340,000 clones, roughly 13% occurring once; the ten biggest clones make up roughly 0.015%. The specimen was naive CD4+ T cells from blood. All receptors come from a woman younger than 35 with type 1 diabetes. CDR3s include the opening cysteine and the closing phenylalanine or tryptophan.

J: TRBJ2-1; V: TRBV28; CDR3: CASSRSTGGGEQFF
J: TRBJ2-5; V: TRBV28; CDR3: CASSSRGDPKETQYF
J: TRBJ1-1; V: TRBV4-1; CDR3: CASSPGGGPMNTEAFF
J: TRBJ2-5; V: TRBV6-6; CDR3: CASSSTRQQETQYF
J: TRBJ2-1; V: TRBV7-9; CDR3: CASSPGRVSSYNEQFF
J: TRBJ2-1; V: TRBV6-5; CDR3: CASSLTGLYSYNEQFF
J: TRBJ2-1; V: TRBV11-2; CDR3: CASSSQITGNEQFF
J: TRBJ1-2; V: TRBV7-9; CDR3: CASSGEGDYGYTF
J: TRBJ2-1; V: TRBV2; CDR3: CASSLAGSPKGNEQFF
J: TRBJ2-1; V: TRBV25-1; CDR3: CASSPPSGFSNEQFF
J: TRBJ1-4; V: TRBV5-1; CDR3: CASRAGTVNEKLFF
J: TRBJ2-1; V: TRBV5-1; CDR3: CASSLRGGGEQFF
J: TRBJ1-2; V: TRBV29-1; CDR3: CSVEQQAGYTF
J: TRBJ2-3; V: TRBV19; CDR3: CASQMSGSVDTDTQYF
J: TRBJ2-7; V: TRBV9; CDR3: CASSVGLDYEQYF
J: TRBJ2-3; V: TRBV29-1; CDR3: CSAATGRGTDTQYF
J: TRBJ2-3; V: TRBV6-1; CDR3: CASSAVGRQDTQYF
J: TRBJ2-1; V: TRBV5-1; CDR3: CASSLGTRDNEQFF
J: TRBJ2-1; V: TRBV11-2; CDR3: CASSLIRTSYSYEQFF
J: TRBJ2-2; V: TRBV7-9; CDR3: CASSSDRGAPGELFF
J: TRBJ2-2; V: TRBV5-5; CDR3: CASDAGLAGTGELFF
J: TRBJ2-1; V: TRBV27; CDR3: CASSPWRGRSYNEQFF
J: TRBJ2-1; V: TRBV5-1; CDR3: CASSQTQGLGEQFF
J: TRBJ2-1; V: TRBV4-3; CDR3: CASSPRRVAIWVDEQFF
J: TRBJ2-2; V: TRBV4-3; CDR3: CASSQHSGANTGELFF
J: TRBJ1-2; V: TRBV11-3; CDR3: CASSLVGQGARGAF
J: TRBJ1-1; V: TRBV18; CDR3: CASSSRQSILQTEAFF
J: TRBJ1-1; V: TRBV6-5; CDR3: CASATGPGWTEAFF
J: TRBJ2-1; V: TRBV6-6; CDR3: CASSGTGGYNEQFF
J: TRBJ2-7; V: TRBV2; CDR3: CASRGTGREQYF
J: TRBJ2-7; V: TRBV18; CDR3: CASSPGAGHGEQYF
J: TRBJ2-5; V: TRBV9; CDR3: CASSASGRPQETQYF
J: TRBJ2-1; V: TRBV7-8; CDR3: CASSSPGPSAHNEQFF
J: TRBJ1-2; V: TRBV19; CDR3: CASRTTDDYGYTF
J: TRBJ1-1; V: TRBV23-1; CDR3: CASSQSSRQGANTEAFF
J: NA; V: TRBV28; CDR3: CASSLKLAPYEQYF
J: TRBJ1-2; V: TRBV30; CDR3: CAWSAQGEYGYTF
J: TRBJ2-1; V: TRBV18; CDR3: CASSPAIYNEQFF
J: TRBJ1-4; V: TRBV7-2; CDR3: CASSFAPDTNEKLFF
J: TRBJ2-3; V: TRBV2; CDR3: CASIRRRAGGSDTQYF
J: TRBJ2-1; V: TRBV4-1; CDR3: CASSQPGLAGGSAEFF
J: TRBJ1-5; V: TRBV30; CDR3: CAWSAGLNQPQHF
J: TRBJ2-4; V: TRBV28; CDR3: CASSLAADIQYF